Here is one TCR beta chain with its context. Its matching antigen is unknown. The data derive from a study of PD-1 blockade in classical Hodgkin lymphoma. Whole-study results and caveats: Exclusion was applied to patients who started nivolumab under 1 year after ASCT. It was among complete responders that baseline diversity resembled that of newly diagnosed patients. Newly diagnosed patients had baseline TCR diversity that was reportedly lower than that of healthy donors.

Every patient experienced relapse after autologous stem cell transplantation, and brentuximab vedotin exposure varied. Data came from immunoSEQ multiplex PCR; TCRdb stores just in-frame clones and leaves some out. The sample shows roughly 140,000 clones, about four fifths of them seen only once. The CDR3 totals 13 residues. With V trimmed by 8 bases and J by 0 bases, 3 bases remained unmatched. Per germline, CDR1 MGHRA and CDR2 YSYEKL. The chain combines TRBV4-1 with TRBJ1-2, with 7 bases aligning to TRBD1. The receptor comes from a human donor with classical Hodgkin lymphoma. The specimen comprised peripheral blood mononuclear cells (PBMCs), sampled before the second cycle of nivolumab. CDR3 in amino acids: CASRDRANYGYTF. The CDR3 DNA reads TGCGCCAGCCGCGACAGGGCTAACTATGGCTACACCTTC.